The 2 T cell receptor beta chains listed next were all sequenced from one sample in a study of blood T cells in healthy people across ages. PCR was performed a second time for about 6 to 12 cycles using a sample-barcoded 5' primer and a J-beta primer mix. A single record per CDR3 protein comes from TCRdb applying MiXCR to the 5' RACE reads. The sample lists about 840,000 distinct CDR3 sequences, roughly 28% seen once, with roughly 10% in the top ten. These records were also assigned to another study, of T cells of mothers and their children.

The sequenced sample consisted of blood. These receptors were collected from a woman between 40 and 55 years old in good health.

This clonotype was found a few times. The chain is built from TRBV27 and TRBJ2-1; either TRBD1 or TRBD2 may supply D (5 bases each). The CDR3 covers 14 residues. The V end lost 2 bases, the J end lost 8 bases, and 13 bases lay between the germline ends. Germline V gene lookup returns CDR1 MNHEY and CDR2 SMNVEV (reference sequence). Here the CDR3 reads CASSLGTGHYEQFF. The CDR3 DNA sequence: TGTGCCAGCAGTTTAGGGACGGGGCATTATGAGCAGTTCTTC.

The chain carries TRBV12-3 or TRBV12-4 and TRBJ1-1, with 8 bases identical to TRBD1. The CDR3 runs 14 residues. Losses at the gene ends were 5 bases for V and 3 bases for J; bases not matched to a gene: 5. The CDR3, as DNA: TGTGCCAGCAGTCAACAGGGGGTTGACACTGAAGCTTTCTTT. The encoded protein is CASSQQGVDTEAFF.